Listed here are 27 T cell receptor beta chains from one sample, sequenced in a study of blood T cell repertoires in COVID-19. Profiled with immunoSEQ multiplex PCR; TCRdb holds only in-frame clones, not every one. The sample lists more than 45,000 clones; about 83% were seen once. Material: peripheral blood. The receptor source for this set is a man in his forties or fifties with acute or convalescent COVID-19.

The V call is TRBV24-1, the J call TRBJ2-7; TRBD1 matches at 10 bases. CDR3 length: 16 residues. The trim removed 4 bases at V and 2 bases at J, leaving 7 bases unmatched. Germline CDR1 and CDR2: KGHDR and SFDVKD. The CDR3 DNA reads TGTGCCACCAGTGAGGGACCCGGGACAGGGGCCTACGAGCAGTACTTC. Residues: CATSEGPGTGAYEQYF.

The rearrangement links TRBV7-8 to TRBJ1-5; tentatively, D is TRBD1 (6 bases). The CDR3 is made up of 15 amino acids. Germline CDR1 reads SGHVS; CDR2 reads FQNEAQ. V dropped 8 bases and J dropped 4 bases, with 18 bases sitting between them. The CDR3 here is CASHPAGAGNQPQHF. CDR3 nucleotides: TGTGCCAGCCACCCGGCAGGGGCCGGTAATCAGCCCCAGCATTTT.

The chain has TRBV9 and TRBJ1-1, with TRBD1 identical over 8 bases. The length of the CDR3 is 15 residues. The junction had 3 bases not matched to a gene; V was cut back by 2 bases and J by 0 bases. Germline CDR1 and CDR2: SGDLS and YYNGEE. The CDR3 is CASSVGQGMNTEAFF. The CDR3 DNA sequence: TGTGCCAGCAGCGTCGGACAGGGCATGAACACTGAAGCTTTCTTT.

J is TRBJ2-5 and V is TRBV29-1, with D hard to call. The CDR3 totals 12 residues. V dropped 7 bases and J dropped 2 bases, with 11 bases sitting between them. Germline lookup yields CDR1 SQVTM and CDR2 ANQGSEA. The CDR3 loop reads CSGGRGQETQYF. The DNA of the CDR3 is TGCAGCGGGGGTCGCGGTCAAGAGACCCAGTACTTC. Full variable domain (remainder filled in from reference TRBV29-1 and TRBJ2-5): SAVISQKPSRDICQRGTSLTIQCQVDSQVTMMFWYRQQPGQSLTLIATANQGSEATYESGFVIDKFPISRPNLTFSTLTVSNMSPEDSSIYLCSGGRGQETQYFGPGTRLLVL.

The chain employs TRBV25-1 and TRBJ1-2; D not resolved. The germline gives CDR1 MGHDK, CDR2 SYGVNS. The CDR3 is made up of 13 amino acids. V lost 6 bases and J lost 0, with 8 bases in between. CDR3 residues: CASSDTANYGYTF. CDR3 nucleotides: TGTGCCAGCAGCGATACAGCTAACTATGGCTACACCTTC.

The gene calls are TRBV24-1 and TRBJ1-2; TRBD1 is a possible D gene (5 bases). Germline loops: CDR1 KGHDR, CDR2 SFDVKD. The V gene lost 4 bases and the J gene lost 2 bases, with 16 bases spanning the gap. The CDR3 sequence is 16 residues long. The DNA for the CDR3 is TGTGCCACCAGTGACCCGGGGTCTCGGGGGAACTATGGCTACACCTTC. Protein product: CATSDPGSRGNYGYTF.

The chain recombines TRBV19 with TRBJ1-1; D is perhaps TRBD1 (5 bases). This CDR3 has 13 amino acids. The V gene lost 5 bases and the J gene lost 3 bases, with 10 bases spanning the gap. Germline V CDR1 and CDR2: LNHDA, SQIVND (reference sequence). CDR3 nucleotides: TGTGCCAGTAGTTTCGCGGGGGACACTGAAGCTTTCTTT. Protein: CASSFAGDTEAFF. The full variable domain, rest sourced from reference TRBV19 and TRBJ1-1, is DGGITQSPKYLFRKEGQNVTLSCEQNLNHDAMYWYRQDPGQGLRLIYYSQIVNDFQKGDIAEGYSVSREKKESFPLTVTSAQKNPTAFYLCASSFAGDTEAFFGQGTRLTVV.

This chain links TRBV18 with TRBJ1-5, with D maybe TRBD1 (5 bases). The germline V gene encodes CDR1 KGHSH and CDR2 LQKENI. V was clipped by 3 bases and J by 7 bases, with 13 bases between them. The CDR3 is made up of 14 amino acids. Here the CDR3 DNA reads TGTGCCAGCTCACCCCCCACCACAGGCCAGCCCCAGCATTTT. This codes for CASSPPTTGQPQHF.

This chain links TRBV2 with TRBJ1-1; D unresolved. This CDR3 contains 14 residues. Between the trimmed V and J ends, which lost 7 bases and 4 bases, there was a span of 16 bases. Germline lookup yields CDR1 SNHLY and CDR2 FYNNEI. CDR3 nucleotide sequence: TGTGCCAGCACTTTGGCGGGCGCGGGCACTGAAGCTTTCTTT. It translates to CASTLAGAGTEAFF.

The chain uses TRBV9 and TRBJ2-7, with TRBD1 matching over 7 bases. Germline CDR1 is SGDLS and CDR2 is YYNGEE. The CDR3 length is 11 residues. CDR3 in DNA: TGTGCCAGCAGCCCTCGACAGGGCGAGGGCGTC. Amino acid sequence: CASSPRQGEGV.

This clone was seen once. The J gene is TRBJ2-3, the V gene TRBV7-2; a weak D match, TRBD2 (5 bases). This CDR3 spans 13 amino acids. Trimming left V 5 bases short and J 4 bases short, with 10 bases between. Germline CDR1 and CDR2: SGHTA and FQGNSA. CDR3 sequence reads: CASSRLSADTQYF. The CDR3 DNA follows: TGTGCCAGCAGCAGACTAAGCGCAGATACGCAGTATTTT.

The chain couples TRBV2 to TRBJ2-1; weak D call: TRBD1 (5 bases). Trimming removed 4 bases at V and 0 bases at J, with 13 bases between. The CDR3 is 16 residues long. CDR1 is SNHLY, CDR2 FYNNEI, per germline. The CDR3 sequence: CASSGRTLSSYNEQFF. The DNA for the CDR3 is TGTGCCAGCAGTGGCAGGACATTAAGCTCCTACAATGAGCAGTTCTTC.

The V gene is TRBV5-1, the J gene TRBJ1-1, with D possibly TRBD1 on 6 matching bases. The ends were cut back, 3 bases at V and 7 bases at J, with 16 bases in the middle. Germline V lookup: CDR1 SGHRS, CDR2 YFSETQ. The CDR3 extends over 14 amino acids. DNA of the CDR3: TGCGCCAGCAGCTCGCTTAGGACAGCTGATGAAGCTTTCTTT. Translated, it gives CASSSLRTADEAFF.

This clone was detected once. The V and J genes are TRBV27 and TRBJ2-7, with D possibly matching TRBD2 (5 bases). In germline, CDR1 is MNHEY, CDR2 SMNVEV (reference sequence). Trimming pared 8 bases from V and 4 bases from J, leaving 15 bases between. The CDR3 spans 13 residues. CDR3 sequence: CASRLSGSYEQYV. The CDR3 DNA is TGTGCCAGCCGCCTATCGGGGAGTTACGAGCAGTACGTC.

This clone was recorded once. V gene TRBV7-2 combines with J gene TRBJ2-5, with 9 positions matching TRBD1. The CDR3 has 13 residues. With V trimmed by 5 bases and J by 4 bases, 2 bases remained unmatched. Germline V gene data show CDR1 as SGHTA and CDR2 as FQGNSA. CDR3 coding DNA: TGTGCCAGCAGCGGGGGACAGGGAGAGACCCAGTACTTC. This encodes CASSGGQGETQYF.

This chain joins TRBV6-4 and TRBJ2-1; 8 bases fit TRBD1. J was trimmed by 0 bases and V by 3 bases; bases with no gene match: 7. CDR1 is MRHNA and CDR2 is SNTAGT in the germline V gene. This CDR3 is built from 17 residues. CDR3 DNA sequence: TGTGCCAGCAGTGAATTTGGCGGACAGGGCTCCTACAATGAGCAGTTCTTC. It codes for CASSEFGGQGSYNEQFF.

The gene calls are TRBV20-1 and TRBJ1-2, with 8 positions matching TRBD1. CDR1 is DFQATT, CDR2 SNEGSKA, per germline (reference sequence). J lost 8 bases, V lost 4 bases, and 3 bases had no gene match. This CDR3 is 11 amino acids long. The CDR3 nucleotides read TGCAGTGCTACAGGGGGCTCGGGCTACACCTTC. Residues: CSATGGSGYTF.

J is TRBJ1-5 and V is TRBV2; 7 nucleotides align to TRBD1. Looked up from germline, CDR1 is SNHLY and CDR2 is FYNNEI. The CDR3 is 15 residues long. V lost 6 bases, J lost 2 bases, and 7 bases stayed unmatched. The CDR3 DNA follows: TGTGCCAGCAGGGAGACAGGGTTGGGCAATCAGCCCCAGCATTTT. Its protein is CASRETGLGNQPQHF.

This chain joins TRBV14 and TRBJ2-2; no definite D call. The CDR3 runs to 14 residues. The germline V gene encodes CDR1 SGHDN and CDR2 FVKESK. Trimming left V 2 bases short and J 2 bases short, with 6 bases between. The CDR3 loop reads CASSQFTNTGELFF. CDR3 nucleotide sequence: TGTGCCAGCAGCCAATTCACAAACACCGGGGAGCTGTTTTTT. Based on the CDR3 plus reference TRBV14 and TRBJ2-2, the full variable domain is EAGVTQFPSHSVIEKGQTVTLRCDPISGHDNLYWYRRVMGKEIKFLLHFVKESKQDESGMPNNRFLAERTGGTYSTLKVQPAELEDSGVYFCASSQFTNTGELFFGEGSRLTVL.

The chain couples TRBV21-1 to TRBJ1-3; the D segment call TRBD1 is taken from the table without a DNA check. TRBV21-1 is a pseudogene segment. This CDR3 comprises 17 residues. CDR3 amino acids: CASSNVQGNITGNTIYF. As DNA, the CDR3 is TGTGCCAGCAGCAACGTCCAGGGAAACATCACTGGAAACACCATATATTTT.

The chain couples TRBV15 to TRBJ1-6; 9 bases match TRBD1. This CDR3 spans 15 amino acids. Germline V gene sequence: CDR1 LNHNV, CDR2 YYDKDF (reference sequence). The V gene end was trimmed by 1 base and the J gene end by 13 bases; junction bases not matched to a gene: 8. CDR3 amino acids: CATSRVQQGARPLHF. In nucleotides, the CDR3 is TGTGCCACCAGCAGAGTACAACAGGGGGCTCGGCCCCTCCACTTT.

The rearrangement uses TRBV29-1 and TRBJ1-1, with 7 bases fitting TRBD1. The V gene's germline CDR1 is SQVTM and CDR2 ANQGSEA. V shed 5 bases and J 0 bases; nucleotides not matched to a gene: 6. The CDR3 contains 14 residues. The CDR3 bases are TGCAGCGTTACACAGGGGCGAATGAACACTGAAGCTTTCTTT. This gives the protein CSVTQGRMNTEAFF. Based on the CDR3 plus reference TRBV29-1 and TRBJ1-1, the full variable domain is SAVISQKPSRDICQRGTSLTIQCQVDSQVTMMFWYRQQPGQSLTLIATANQGSEATYESGFVIDKFPISRPNLTFSTLTVSNMSPEDSSIYLCSVTQGRMNTEAFFGQGTRLTVV.

The genes are TRBV12-3 or TRBV12-4 and TRBJ2-2; TRBD1 aligns across 8 bases. The CDR3 length is 13 residues. Trimming took 11 bases from V and 7 from J; bases not matched to a gene: 9. The CDR3 protein is CASRQGRGGELFF. The CDR3 bases are TGTGCCTCTCGACAGGGGCGGGGCGGGGAGCTGTTTTTT.

The rearrangement joins TRBV5-1 to TRBJ2-1, with TRBD2 matching 8 bases. V gave up 0 bases and J gave up 4 bases; unmatched junction bases: 6. Germline CDR1 SGHRS, CDR2 YFSETQ. There are 16 residues in the CDR3. DNA for the CDR3: TGCGCCAGCAGCTTGGCCGCGGGGGGCGGTTACAATGAGCAGTTCTTC. Residues: CASSLAAGGGYNEQFF.

The rearrangement uses TRBV7-8 and TRBJ2-7; 11 bases are shared with TRBD2. The germline gives CDR1 SGHVS, CDR2 FQNEAQ. The CDR3 has 16 amino acids. The V segment lost 5 bases and the J segment 1 base; nucleotides outside the gene matches: 7. The CDR3 DNA is TGTGCCAGCAGCCATGATAGCGGGAGGGTGTCCTACGAGCAGTACTTC. Its protein is CASSHDSGRVSYEQYF.

The rearrangement links TRBV3-1 (or the pseudogene TRBV3-2) to TRBJ1-3; D gene uncertain. Per the germline V gene, CDR1 is LGHDT and CDR2 is YNNKEL (reference sequence). The CDR3 length is 14 residues. V was trimmed by 3 bases and J by 4 bases, leaving 10 bases between them. The CDR3 nucleotides are TGTGCCAGCAGCCACTCAGGTCCGGGAAACACCATATATTTT. Protein product: CASSHSGPGNTIYF.

This chain connects TRBV2 to TRBJ2-2; 9 bases agree with TRBD2. The CDR3 consists of 17 residues. Germline V gene sequence: CDR1 SNHLY, CDR2 FYNNEI. The J segment lost 5 bases and the V segment lost 0 bases, leaving 7 bases of the junction unmatched. The CDR3 region is CASSEALSGRSTGELFF. The DNA of the CDR3 is TGTGCCAGCAGTGAAGCGCTTAGCGGGAGAAGTACCGGGGAGCTGTTTTTT.